This TCR beta chain was recovered during a study of blood T cell repertoires in COVID-19. About the study: The samples span acute and convalescent COVID-19 from the United States, Italy and Spain.

Authors' methods: For nucleated cells, counts were estimated from reference gene primer amplification. Here immunoSEQ multiplex PCR was the method, and the copy in TCRdb shows in-frame clones only, minus some. That table supplies the V and J calls and clone size; D and trimming were determined from the DNA. The sample yields approximately 250,000 clones, 75% to 90% seen once. Living in roughly 23 US areas, the participants were between roughly 18 and 95 years of age. Donors were grouped by their self-reported clinical history. CDR3 length: 18 amino acids. The germline gives CDR1 KGHSH, CDR2 LQKENI. The V gene end was trimmed by 1 base and the J gene end by 0 bases; junction bases not matched to a gene: 7.

The V gene is TRBV18, the J gene TRBJ2-1, with 9 bases that match TRBD2. This TCR was recovered from a woman aged 30 to 39 with acute COVID-19. Sequences were obtained from PBMCs or T cells enriched from blood (not recorded which). The CDR3 protein is CASSPQVSGRTSYNEQFF. CDR3 in DNA: TGTGCCAGCTCACCACAGGTTAGCGGGAGAACCTCCTACAATGAGCAGTTCTTC.